This entry lists 8 T cell receptor beta chains sequenced from one sample in a study of beta chain features in type 1 diabetes. All of the isolated RNA was reverse transcribed, so expressed TCRB transcripts were sequenced. The table came from immunoSEQ multiplex PCR; TCRdb's copy has only in-frame clones and leaves some out. The data hold 350,000 to 450,000 clones, with more than 12% observed a single time. The material sequenced was naive CD4+ T cells from blood. Receptor source: a woman aged 18-29 years in good health.

This clone was counted a few times. The chain is built from TRBV5-4 and TRBJ2-2; D is uncertain. The CDR3 extends over 14 amino acids. Trimming took 4 bases from V and 1 from J, leaving 8 bases between them. Germline V gene lookup returns CDR1 SGHNT and CDR2 YYREEE (reference sequence). Here the CDR3 reads CASSTGGNTGELFF. CDR3 nucleotides: TGTGCCAGCAGCACCGGCGGGAACACCGGGGAGCTGTTTTTT.

This chain uses TRBV28 with TRBJ2-1; 7 bases match TRBD2. The germline V gene has CDR1 MDHEN and CDR2 SYDVKM. J gave up 13 bases and V 3 bases, and 15 bases lay outside the gene matches. The CDR3 is 15 amino acids. CDR3 DNA: TGTGCCAGCAGTTTTGCTAGGGCTAGCGGCAGGAGACAGTTCTTC. It is translated as CASSFARASGRRQFF.

The genes are TRBV19 and TRBJ2-1, with a possible D match to TRBD1 (5 bases). Per germline, CDR1 LNHDA and CDR2 SQIVND (reference sequence). The CDR3 runs 14 residues. V lost 5 bases to trimming and J lost 4 bases, with 12 bases between them. The CDR3 nucleotides read TGTGCCAGTAGTCCCGGACAAGCATACAATGAGCAGTTCTTC. Its translation is CASSPGQAYNEQFF.

There are a few counts of this clone. The CDR3 loop reads CSAYLAGGQQFF. DNA of the CDR3: TGCAGCGCGTACCTAGCGGGAGGGCAGCAGTTCTTC. The gene calls are TRBV29-1 and TRBJ2-1; 12 bases match TRBD2. The CDR3 has 12 amino acids. J was trimmed by 11 bases and V by 7 bases; bases with no gene match: 6. Germline CDR1 SQVTM, CDR2 ANQGSEA.

Only a few counts were recorded for this clone. The chain employs TRBV4-1 and TRBJ2-7; TRBD1 matches 10 bases. V shed 3 bases and J 3 bases; nucleotides not matched to a gene: 5. This CDR3 has 15 residues. In germline, CDR1 is MGHRA, CDR2 YSYEKL. The CDR3 sequence: CASSHGRDRGYEQYF. CDR3 in DNA: TGCGCCAGCAGCCACGGCCGGGACAGGGGCTACGAGCAGTACTTC.

V and J are TRBV25-1 and TRBJ1-1, with a possible D match to TRBD1 (5 bases). CDR1 MGHDK and CDR2 SYGVNS come from the germline V gene. This CDR3 contains 14 residues. V was pared by 9 bases and J by 4 bases, with 18 bases between. This chain's CDR3 is CASKPQGTSTEAFF. The CDR3 DNA sequence: TGTGCCAGTAAACCTCAGGGTACGAGCACTGAAGCTTTCTTT.

The chain employs TRBV6-1 and TRBJ2-3, with TRBD1 matching over 9 bases. J gave up 3 bases and V 6 bases, and 4 bases lay outside the gene matches. CDR1 and CDR2 from the germline V gene are MNHNS and SASEGT. The CDR3 is 14 amino acids. The CDR3 loop reads CASSTGGRTDTQYF. The CDR3 DNA follows: TGTGCCAGCAGCACAGGGGGCAGAACAGATACGCAGTATTTT.

This clone has a handful of counts. V usage is TRBV4-2 and J usage is TRBJ2-7, with 12 bases lining up with TRBD2. The ends lost 6 bases at V and 0 bases at J; junction bases unmatched: 3. The germline V gene has CDR1 LGHNA and CDR2 YNFKEQ. The CDR3 is 15 residues long. DNA of the CDR3: TGTGCCAGCAGTAGACTAGCGGGAGACTCCTACGAGCAGTACTTC. Translation gives CASSRLAGDSYEQYF.